This T cell receptor beta chain originates from a study of CD8+ T cells in alopecia areata. Study-wide background: It was oral tofacitinib, at 5 to 10 mg twice daily, that treated patients received. Using the percentage of affected scalp area, treated patients' severity was scored. Study-wide points: For lesional scalp, especially alopecia totalis/universalis, clonality was higher than in normal scalp.

Remarks on this clone: The antigen remains unidentified.

As for treatment: oral pan-JAK inhibitor, 5-10 mg twice daily. Per germline, CDR1 KGHSH and CDR2 LQKENI. V lost 2 bases and J lost 0, with 5 bases in between. The CDR3 contains 14 residues. In each case, RNA was isolated and then reverse transcribed into cDNA as the sequencing template. Some clones are missing from TCRdb's copy, which holds only in-frame ones; the method was immunoSEQ multiplex PCR. The sample comprises over 150,000 clones, 60% of which are singletons, and approximately 0.7% rests with the top ten. The source is a human donor with alopecia areata. Sequences were derived from CD4+ T cells sorted from blood, sampled at week 4, from a patient treated with tofacitinib. The V call is TRBV18, the J call TRBJ2-4; unclear D gene. Here the CDR3 DNA reads TGTGCCAGCTCACCAGAGGTAGCCAAAAACATTCAGTACTTC. Amino acids: CASSPEVAKNIQYF.